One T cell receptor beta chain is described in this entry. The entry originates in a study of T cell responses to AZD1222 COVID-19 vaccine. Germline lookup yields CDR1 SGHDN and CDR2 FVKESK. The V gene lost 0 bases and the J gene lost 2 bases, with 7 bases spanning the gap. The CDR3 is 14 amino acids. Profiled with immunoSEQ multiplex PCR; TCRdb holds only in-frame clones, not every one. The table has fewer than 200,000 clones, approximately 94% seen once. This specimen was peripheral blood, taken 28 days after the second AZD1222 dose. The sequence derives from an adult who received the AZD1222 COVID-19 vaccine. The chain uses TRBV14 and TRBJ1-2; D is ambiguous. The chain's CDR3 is CASSQDAGNYGYTF. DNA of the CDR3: TGTGCCAGCAGCCAAGATGCGGGGAACTATGGCTACACCTTC.